This TCR beta chain was retrieved from a study of T cell repertoires in cytomegalovirus infection. Whole-study context: As its CMV epitopes, the study selected recently identified HLA-C-restricted and well-studied HLA-B-restricted targets. Public TCR beta signatures provided an indication of both CMV infection and a matching HLA type. Findings of the study overall: The study identified carriers of CMV plus the relevant HLA from cumulative public TCR beta family frequency. HLA-C-restricted CMV-specific TCR beta clonotypes prevailed in the ex vivo response.

This clonotype was observed many times. The antigen remains unidentified. The CDR3 covers 14 residues. Trimming cost V 0 bases and J 4 bases, with 7 bases left between them. Germline CDR1 reads SGHVS; CDR2 reads FNYEAQ. TCRdb recomputed calls from the reads with MiXCR, one row per CDR3 protein. The sample shows about 900,000 distinct CDR3 sequences, 31% of them seen only once. This TCR came from a human donor in good health (CMV status not recorded). Some clones in this sample may be carry-over from other donors' samples. The starting material was cultured CD8+ T cells from PBMCs, obtained from culture after CMV antigen stimulation. J is TRBJ1-5 and V is TRBV7-6, with D hard to call. In DNA form, the CDR3 reads TGTGCCAGCAGCTTAGCGTCGGGGAATCAGCCCCAGCATTTT. Residues: CASSLASGNQPQHF.